The entry below describes one TCR beta chain. The target antigen is unknown. Measured with immunoSEQ multiplex PCR; TCRdb has only the in-frame clones, and not every one. The repertoire has around 160,000 clones, 75% to 95% of them found once; the top ten carry about 1.5%. This sample stems from a study of T cell responses to AZD1222 COVID-19 vaccine. Notes on the study in general: Dominant CD4 TCR responses targeted spike regions 160-218 and 743-854. Unmutated variant regions are reportedly the target of nearly half of TCRs that are spike-specific. Spike-specific TCR breadth and depth grew following two AZD1222 doses.

With 5 bases removed from V and 2 bases from J, the gap between germline ends came to 16 bases. Germline CDR1 and CDR2: MNHEY and SVGAGI. The CDR3 loop spans 15 amino acids. This chain joins TRBV6-5 and TRBJ2-7; maybe TRBD1 (6 bases). The TCR originated in an adult in good health. The material sequenced was peripheral blood, taken on day 0 of AZD1222 vaccination. Here the CDR3 DNA reads TGTGCCAGCAGTAGGTCGGGGCAGGGGCCCTACGAGCAGTACTTC. It encodes CASSRSGQGPYEQYF.